What follows are 4 T cell receptor beta chains derived from one specimen sequenced in a study of cytomegalovirus exposure and HLA in healthy donors. 60 Vbeta and 13 Jbeta primers were used in PCR. Measured with immunoSEQ multiplex PCR; TCRdb has only the in-frame clones, and not every one. The sample consists of about 190,000 clones, 75% to 90% of them appearing once. The source material was PBMCs. The receptors originated from a woman in her 30s in good health and CMV-seronegative.

The rearrangement joins TRBV7-3 to TRBJ2-5; 11 nucleotides agree with TRBD2. The germline gives CDR1 SGHTA, CDR2 FQGTGA. Trimming removed 5 bases from V and 2 bases from J; junction bases left unmatched: 7. The CDR3 is made up of 16 amino acids. The CDR3 is CASSPGVAGGQETQYF. The CDR3 DNA is TGTGCCAGCAGCCCCGGAGTAGCGGGAGGGCAAGAGACCCAGTACTTC.

The chain carries TRBV28 and TRBJ2-7; tentative D call: TRBD1 (5 bases). CDR1 is MDHEN, CDR2 SYDVKM, per germline. The CDR3 is 14 amino acids. The germline V and J ends were trimmed by 2 bases and 5 bases, with 13 bases remaining between them. In DNA form, the CDR3 reads TGTGCCAGCAGTTTAAAAATAGGGGCCAACGAGCAGTACTTC. This codes for CASSLKIGANEQYF.

The chain carries TRBV4-1 and TRBJ1-2; D possibly corresponds to TRBD1 (5 bases). V gave up 4 bases and J gave up 5 bases, with 14 bases separating them. From germline, CDR1 is MGHRA and CDR2 YSYEKL. There are 14 residues in the CDR3. CDR3 in amino acids: CASSLDSVSYGYTF. CDR3 DNA sequence: TGCGCCAGCAGCCTCGACAGTGTGTCTTATGGCTACACCTTC.

V usage is TRBV5-1 and J usage is TRBJ2-4; 9 nucleotides match TRBD1. V trimming: 2 bases; J trimming: 5 bases; junction bases outside the gene matches: 5. The CDR3 covers 15 residues. The germline gives CDR1 SGHRS, CDR2 YFSETQ. For the CDR3, the DNA is TGCGCCAGCAGCTTCTCGACAGGGGGGGAAAACATTCAGTACTTC. Translating it yields CASSFSTGGENIQYF.